This T cell receptor beta chain is from a study of blood T cells in healthy people across ages. V was cut by 7 bases and J by 1 base, with 10 bases left in between. There are 13 residues in the CDR3. Germline-derived CDR1 and CDR2 are MNHEY and SVGEGT. This clonotype was seen only a few times. Combining a sample-barcoded 5' primer with a J-beta primer mix, a second PCR ran for roughly 7 to 12 cycles. Every cDNA molecule bore a tag from a template-switch adaptor containing 12 random nucleotides. MiXCR, applied by TCRdb to the 5' RACE reads, yields one record per CDR3 protein. Seen here are around 1,000,000 distinct CDR3 sequences, less than 25% observed once, and the top ten hold approximately 0.79%. These data were also filed under a second study, of T cells of mothers and their children. That paper notes: Sequencing got over 8.5 million TCR beta CDR3 reads from each mother and roughly 2.7 million from each child.

This clonotype originated in a girl aged 2-9 years in good health. J is TRBJ1-1 and V is TRBV6-2 or TRBV6-3; D unresolved. Sequencing input: blood. Here the CDR3 reads CASTLVGNTEAFF. CDR3 DNA sequence: TGTGCCAGCACCCTAGTTGGGAACACTGAAGCTTTCTTT.